This T cell receptor beta chain emerged from a study of shared clonotypes between healthy human individuals. Study-wide results and caveats: Depth was large, yet rarefaction showed that sorted-subset sequencing was incomplete.

In regard to this clone: The antigen remains undetermined. At the DNA level, this CDR3 is encoded by other sequences in the same sample as well.

CDR3 size: 14 residues. V gave up 6 bases and J gave up 2 bases, with 10 bases separating them. The germline gives CDR1 MNHEY, CDR2 SVGAGI. Measured with immunoSEQ multiplex PCR; TCRdb has only the in-frame clones, and not every one. The sample includes millions of clones, around nine tenths of them seen just once. J is TRBJ2-2 and V is TRBV6-5; D is undetermined. Source material: naive CD4+ T cells sorted from blood. As to subset: CD45RA+ positively selected. This TCR was recovered from a man aged 18 to 29 in good health. CDR3 sequence: CASSPQGNTGELFF. As DNA, the CDR3 is TGTGCCAGCAGCCCCCAAGGAAACACCGGGGAGCTGTTTTTT.